This T cell receptor (beta chain) came from a study of beta chain features in type 1 diabetes. In its sample, this clone was seen a few times. Its antigen is currently unknown. Sequenced material consisted of expressed TCRB transcripts (all of the isolated RNA was reverse transcribed). The protocol was immunoSEQ multiplex PCR, while the TCRdb copy is restricted to in-frame clones and leaves out a portion. The sample shows some 230,000 clones, 9.6% of them seen only once. Study results and caveats: It was among patients, rather than healthy donors, that naive, central memory and Treg TCRB repertoires appeared more similar.

V lost 4 bases and J lost 2, with 15 bases in between. Germline CDR1 and CDR2: SGHRS and YFSETQ. This CDR3 region has 15 residues. The clonotype was recovered from a woman in her late teens or twenties in good health. The chain carries TRBV5-1 and TRBJ1-1; maybe TRBD1 (6 bases). The sample comprised naive CD4+ T cells from blood. The CDR3 region has the DNA TGCGCCAGCAGCGGGGAGGGGGGCCTAAACACTGAAGCTTTCTTT. This gives the protein CASSGEGGLNTEAFF.